This entry describes one T cell receptor (beta chain). This clone's antigen is unknown. No base quality information exists; no much larger clone differs at one position. This same CDR3 is encoded by further DNA sequences in the sample. In the prospective study, participants were about 18 to 89 years old, resided in about two dozen geographic areas of the United States, and were enrolled through a virtual design. In the prospective study, cohorts were assigned on the basis of participant-reported clinical history obtained from a screening survey and a study questionnaire. Exposed participants were defined as having been in contact with someone with a PCR-confirmed or clinician-diagnosed COVID-19 case within 2 weeks of study entry. In the prospective study, mobile phlebotomists collected whole blood, serum and a nasopharyngeal or oropharyngeal swab from each participant. Additional blood draws and questionnaires over an approximately two-month period could optionally be provided by prospective study participants. Prospective study blood samples were shipped either frozen or at room temperature before DNA extraction.

The sample comes from a study of blood T cell repertoires in COVID-19 (dated by TCRdb to about 2020). Study-level background: The collaborator samples originated in the United States, Italy and Spain and spanned the acute and convalescent phases of COVID-19. The prospective study material was composed of cDNA or gDNA derived from T cells, B-cell-depleted T cells, or PBMCs. Deeply sampled blood TCRbeta repertoires from subjects exposed to, actively infected with, or recovered from COVID-19 were included in the dataset. The repertoires were released in a freely available public database meant as a resource for research on the immune response to SARS-CoV-2. Samples were obtained from the ongoing ImmuneRACE study (first 160 participants) and from about 1,300 subjects provided by 6 global collaborators. The sample metadata nearly always contained a de-identified subject ID, COVID-19 status, age in years and sex. Where available, HLA class I and class II types were obtained from metadata supplied by the sample provider rather than from assay-based typing.

Broader findings and caveats from the paper: Clinical and demographic metadata were provided uncurated, with the amount varying by source and participant.

Trimming removed 3 bases from V and 1 base from J, leaving 9 bases between the germline ends. The CDR3 contains 14 residues, cysteine and phenylalanine counted. CDR3 DNA is the only sequence kept; it has 42 bases, read in frame from the first base. As encoded in the germline V gene, CDR1 is KGHSH while CDR2 is LQKENI. The immunoSEQ Assay, a bias-controlled multiplex PCR, was used to amplify TCRbeta CDR3 regions from genomic DNA. On the study's bioinformatics: The number of nucleated cells in each sample was estimated by amplification of reference gene primers within the assay. Sequence reads were collapsed and filtered to measure the absolute abundance of every unique TCRbeta CDR3 rearrangement. For each sample, productive Simpson clonality was calculated as the square root of Simpson's diversity index across productive rearrangements. Not all clones reach the TCRdb copy of this immuneACCESS table, which keeps in-frame sequences only. Checked studies attribute under half of the gap to unresolved V genes and leave the rest unexplained. That table gives V, J and clone size, and the DNA gave D and trimming. In this sample the table shows approximately 270,000 clones, approximately 90% of which occur a single time. The leading ten clones occupy 2.8% of the sample.

The rearranged chain carries TRBV18 and TRBJ1-1; the D segment could be TRBD1, given 6 matching bases. The receptor was derived from a man between 40 and 49 years old who had been exposed to COVID-19. The source material was PBMCs or T cells enriched from blood (not recorded which). The CDR3 protein: CASSPATGNTEAFF. The DNA sequence follows: TGTGCCAGCTCACCGGCGACAGGGAACACTGAAGCTTTCTTT.